This is a list of T cell receptor beta chains from one sample in a study of radiation and T cells in renal cell carcinoma. Profiling relied on immunoSEQ multiplex PCR, and the TCRdb table lists in-frame clones only, not all of them. The table has 100,000 to 150,000 clones, 81% seen once; the top ten hold 5% to 6.5%. Here the sequenced sample was blood, taken from a patient whose treatment included radiotherapy and nephrectomy. These receptors were taken from a man aged 50-60 years with renal cell carcinoma. Each CDR3 is given with its conserved first and last residue. The D gene is left open where the match is weak. Only part of the rows carry a size: once, few, many, or a class if the clone is expanded.

d_gene: NA
abundance: NA
v_gene: TRBV6-5
j_gene: TRBJ2-3
len: 13
CDR3aa: CASSGQPTDTQYF
CDR3nt: TGTGCCAGCAGCGGACAGCCCACAGATACGCAGTATTTT

d_gene: NA
abundance: NA
v_gene: TRBV7-2
j_gene: TRBJ1-5
len: 12
CDR3aa: CASSPFNQPQHF
CDR3nt: TGTGCCAGCAGCCCCTTCAATCAGCCCCAGCATTTT

d_gene: TRBD1
abundance: NA
v_gene: TRBV7-6
j_gene: TRBJ1-1
len: 14
CDR3aa: CASSLVAGQGEAFF
CDR3nt: TGTGCCAGCAGCTTAGTGGCCGGACAGGGGGAAGCTTTCTTT

d_gene: TRBD2
abundance: NA
v_gene: TRBV7-2
j_gene: TRBJ2-3
len: 14
CDR3aa: CASRAGGPIDTQYF
CDR3nt: TGTGCCAGCAGGGCGGGAGGGCCGATAGATACGCAGTATTTT

d_gene: NA
abundance: once
v_gene: TRBV5-1
j_gene: TRBJ1-5
len: 14
CDR3aa: CASSLGGGNQPQHF
CDR3nt: TGCGCCAGCAGCTTGGGGGGTGGCAATCAGCCCCAGCATTTT

d_gene: NA
abundance: NA
v_gene: TRBV7-9
j_gene: TRBJ1-2
len: 13
CDR3aa: CASSFEERYGYTF
CDR3nt: TGTGCCAGCAGCTTCGAAGAGAGGTATGGCTACACCTTC

d_gene: NA
abundance: NA
v_gene: TRBV30
j_gene: TRBJ2-3
len: 14
CDR3aa: CAWSWGAGTDTQYF
CDR3nt: TGTGCCTGGAGTTGGGGGGCGGGCACAGATACGCAGTATTTT

d_gene: NA
abundance: NA
v_gene: TRBV9
j_gene: TRBJ2-3
len: 15
CDR3aa: CASSVGLASTDTQYF
CDR3nt: TGTGCCAGCAGCGTAGGTCTAGCTAGCACAGATACGCAGTATTTT

d_gene: TRBD1
abundance: NA
v_gene: TRBV19
j_gene: TRBJ1-5
len: 16
CDR3aa: CASIPGGTGAKQPQHF
CDR3nt: TGTGCCAGTATCCCAGGAGGGACAGGGGCGAAACAGCCCCAGCATTTT

d_gene: NA
abundance: NA
v_gene: TRBV18
j_gene: TRBJ2-7
len: 14
CDR3aa: CASSPRTDKYEQYF
CDR3nt: TGTGCCAGCTCACCTAGGACAGACAAGTACGAGCAGTACTTC

d_gene: NA
abundance: NA
v_gene: TRBV2
j_gene: TRBJ1-4
len: 13
CDR3aa: CATNREGGEKLFF
CDR3nt: TGTGCCACCAACAGGGAGGGGGGCGAAAAACTGTTTTTT

d_gene: NA
abundance: NA
v_gene: TRBV19
j_gene: TRBJ2-6
len: 17
CDR3aa: CASSVGSPLSGANVLTF
CDR3nt: TGTGCCAGTAGTGTAGGGAGCCCCCTCTCTGGGGCCAACGTCCTGACTTTC

d_gene: NA
abundance: NA
v_gene: TRBV27
j_gene: TRBJ1-5
len: 17
CDR3aa: CASSLNGAWGSDQPQHF
CDR3nt: TGTGCCAGCAGTTTAAATGGGGCATGGGGCAGCGATCAGCCCCAGCATTTT

d_gene: NA
abundance: NA
v_gene: TRBV4-1
j_gene: TRBJ2-7
len: 14
CDR3aa: CASSQAEGPYEQYF
CDR3nt: TGCGCCAGCAGCCAAGCTGAGGGCCCCTACGAGCAGTACTTC

d_gene: TRBD1
abundance: NA
v_gene: TRBV5-4
j_gene: TRBJ1-2
len: 13
CDR3aa: CASSPTQGDGYTF
CDR3nt: TGTGCCAGCAGCCCTACCCAGGGGGATGGCTACACCTTC

d_gene: TRBD1
abundance: NA
v_gene: TRBV6-1
j_gene: TRBJ2-7
len: 13
CDR3aa: CAIRDRSSYEQYF
CDR3nt: TGTGCCATCAGGGACAGGTCATCCTACGAGCAGTACTTC

d_gene: NA
abundance: NA
v_gene: TRBV6-1
j_gene: TRBJ2-2
len: 15
CDR3aa: CASLVWVSNTGELFF
CDR3nt: TGTGCCAGCCTCGTCTGGGTCTCGAACACCGGGGAGCTGTTTTTT

d_gene: NA
abundance: NA
v_gene: TRBV6-1
j_gene: TRBJ2-6
len: 16
CDR3aa: CASGGTLFSGANVLTF
CDR3nt: TGTGCCAGCGGTGGCACACTATTCTCTGGGGCCAACGTCCTGACTTTC

d_gene: TRBD1
abundance: NA
v_gene: TRBV28
j_gene: TRBJ1-4
len: 16
CDR3aa: CASSGWTGVTNEKLFF
CDR3nt: TGTGCCAGCAGTGGATGGACAGGAGTGACTAATGAAAAACTGTTTTTT

d_gene: TRBD1
abundance: NA
v_gene: TRBV9
j_gene: TRBJ2-3
len: 14
CDR3aa: CASSERDRGYTQYF
CDR3nt: TGTGCCAGCAGCGAGCGGGACAGGGGATATACGCAGTATTTT

d_gene: NA
abundance: NA
v_gene: TRBV6-5
j_gene: TRBJ2-7
len: 12
CDR3aa: CASSYSSWEQYF
CDR3nt: TGTGCCAGCAGTTACTCTAGCTGGGAGCAGTACTTC

d_gene: TRBD1
abundance: NA
v_gene: TRBV11-2
j_gene: TRBJ2-7
len: 17
CDR3aa: CASSPFIGLGQSYEQYF
CDR3nt: TGTGCCAGCAGCCCCTTTATCGGCTTGGGACAGTCCTACGAGCAGTACTTC

d_gene: NA
abundance: NA
v_gene: TRBV5-1
j_gene: TRBJ1-3
len: 17
CDR3aa: CASSLEAMWVSGNTIYF
CDR3nt: TGCGCCAGCAGCTTGGAAGCGATGTGGGTTTCTGGAAACACCATATATTTT

d_gene: NA
abundance: NA
v_gene: TRBV5-1
j_gene: TRBJ2-3
len: 14
CDR3aa: CASSPSSSTDTQYF
CDR3nt: TGCGCCAGCAGCCCCTCCAGTAGCACAGATACGCAGTATTTT

d_gene: TRBD1
abundance: NA
v_gene: TRBV13
j_gene: TRBJ2-1
len: 16
CDR3aa: CASSFERQGGYNEQFF
CDR3nt: TGTGCCAGCAGCTTTGAGAGACAGGGGGGCTACAATGAGCAGTTCTTC

d_gene: NA
abundance: NA
v_gene: TRBV5-4
j_gene: TRBJ1-1
len: 14
CDR3aa: CASTQLGRPTEAFF
CDR3nt: TGTGCCAGCACCCAATTAGGGAGGCCCACTGAAGCTTTCTTT

d_gene: NA
abundance: NA
v_gene: TRBV18
j_gene: TRBJ2-7
len: 14
CDR3aa: CASSPSNSAYEQYF
CDR3nt: TGTGCCAGCTCCCCCTCGAACTCTGCCTACGAGCAGTACTTC

d_gene: TRBD2
abundance: NA
v_gene: TRBV11-2
j_gene: TRBJ2-7
len: 15
CDR3aa: CASSLSTSGNYEQYF
CDR3nt: TGTGCCAGCAGCTTATCGACTAGCGGGAACTACGAGCAGTACTTC

d_gene: TRBD1
abundance: NA
v_gene: TRBV7-3
j_gene: TRBJ2-3
len: 16
CDR3aa: CASSSGWTGALGEQYF
CDR3nt: TGTGCCAGCAGCTCTGGTTGGACAGGGGCACTCGGTGAGCAGTATTTT

d_gene: NA
abundance: NA
v_gene: TRBV6-5
j_gene: TRBJ2-3
len: 15
CDR3aa: CASSYLSLDPDTQYF
CDR3nt: TGTGCCAGCAGTTACTTGTCGCTAGACCCAGATACGCAGTATTTT

d_gene: NA
abundance: NA
v_gene: TRBV2
j_gene: TRBJ1-5
len: 13
CDR3aa: CASSTVLNQPQHF
CDR3nt: TGTGCCAGCAGTACAGTACTGAATCAGCCCCAGCATTTT